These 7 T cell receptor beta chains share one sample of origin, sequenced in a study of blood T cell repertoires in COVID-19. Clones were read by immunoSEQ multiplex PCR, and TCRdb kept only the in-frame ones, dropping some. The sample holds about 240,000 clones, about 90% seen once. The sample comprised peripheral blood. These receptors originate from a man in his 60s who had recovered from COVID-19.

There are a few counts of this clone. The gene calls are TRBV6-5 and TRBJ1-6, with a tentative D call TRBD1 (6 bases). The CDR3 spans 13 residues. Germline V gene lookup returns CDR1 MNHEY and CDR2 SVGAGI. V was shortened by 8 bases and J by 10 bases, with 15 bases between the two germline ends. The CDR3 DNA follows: TGTGCCAGCCAAGGGTCAGGGGAATCACCCCTCCACTTT. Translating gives CASQGSGESPLHF.

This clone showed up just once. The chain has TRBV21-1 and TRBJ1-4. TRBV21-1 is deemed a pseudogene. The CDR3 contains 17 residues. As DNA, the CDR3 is TGTGCCAGCAGCAGGCCAAGGGGACTCTGCGCTAATGAAAAACTGTTTTTT. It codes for CASSRPRGLCANEKLFF.

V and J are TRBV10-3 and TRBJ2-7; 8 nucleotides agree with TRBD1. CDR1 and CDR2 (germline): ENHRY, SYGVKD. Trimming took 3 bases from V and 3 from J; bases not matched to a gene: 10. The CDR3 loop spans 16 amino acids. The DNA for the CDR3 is TGTGCCATCAGTGAAGGGTCGGGACAGGAGTACTACGAGCAGTACTTC. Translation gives CAISEGSGQEYYEQYF.

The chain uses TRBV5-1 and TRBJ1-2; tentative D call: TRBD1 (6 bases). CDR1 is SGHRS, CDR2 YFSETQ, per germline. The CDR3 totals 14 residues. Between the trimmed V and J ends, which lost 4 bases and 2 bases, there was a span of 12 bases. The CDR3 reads CASSGTGTNYGYTF. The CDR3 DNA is TGCGCCAGCAGCGGAACAGGGACCAACTATGGCTACACCTTC.

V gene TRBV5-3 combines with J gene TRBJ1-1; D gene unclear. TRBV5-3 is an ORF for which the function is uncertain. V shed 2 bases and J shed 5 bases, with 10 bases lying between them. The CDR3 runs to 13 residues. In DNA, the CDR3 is TGTGCCAGAAGCTTAGCCCGGGAAACTGAAGCTTTCTTT. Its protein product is CARSLARETEAFF.

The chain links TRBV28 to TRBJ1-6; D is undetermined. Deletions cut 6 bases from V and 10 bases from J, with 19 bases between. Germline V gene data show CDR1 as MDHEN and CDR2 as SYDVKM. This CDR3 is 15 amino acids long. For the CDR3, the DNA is TGTGCCAGCAGACTTCCGACGGGCCCGGGGTCACCCCTCCACTTT. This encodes CASRLPTGPGSPLHF.

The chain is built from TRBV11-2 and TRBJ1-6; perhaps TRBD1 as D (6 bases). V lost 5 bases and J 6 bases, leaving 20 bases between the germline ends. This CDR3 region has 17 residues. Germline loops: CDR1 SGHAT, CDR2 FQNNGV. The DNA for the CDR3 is TGTGCCAGCAGCCCGCTTTTGTTAGGACAGCGTAATTCACCCCTCCACTTT. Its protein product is CASSPLLLGQRNSPLHF.